This TCR beta chain was identified during a study of shared clonotypes between healthy human individuals. Caucasian adults residing in Nashville, Tennessee made up all the donors. The CD8 memory fraction combined CD45RO+ cells with TemRA cells (CCR7-negative CD45RA+). Genomic DNA of every subset was divided equally among multiple immunoSEQ plates. Sorted-subset replicate PCRs used 200 to 250 ng DNA, some 33,000 T cell genomes. Assay: immunoSEQ multiplex PCR; the TCRdb copy retains only in-frame clones and omits some. This sample has about 380,000 clones; about 96% occur once, and the top ten carry more than 0.3%. CDR1 and CDR2 (germline): MNHEY, SVGAGI. The V segment lost 1 base and the J segment 8 bases; nucleotides outside the gene matches: 3. The CDR3 consists of 13 residues.

This chain joins TRBV6-5 and TRBJ1-1, with TRBD1 matching over 8 bases. Input material: memory CD8+ T cells sorted from blood. Stated subset: CD45RO+ cells pooled with CCR7-negative TemRA cells. The TCR comes from a young man in good health. As DNA, the CDR3 is TGTGCCAGCAGTTACTTTCGGACAGGGGAAGCTTTCTTT. This encodes CASSYFRTGEAFF.